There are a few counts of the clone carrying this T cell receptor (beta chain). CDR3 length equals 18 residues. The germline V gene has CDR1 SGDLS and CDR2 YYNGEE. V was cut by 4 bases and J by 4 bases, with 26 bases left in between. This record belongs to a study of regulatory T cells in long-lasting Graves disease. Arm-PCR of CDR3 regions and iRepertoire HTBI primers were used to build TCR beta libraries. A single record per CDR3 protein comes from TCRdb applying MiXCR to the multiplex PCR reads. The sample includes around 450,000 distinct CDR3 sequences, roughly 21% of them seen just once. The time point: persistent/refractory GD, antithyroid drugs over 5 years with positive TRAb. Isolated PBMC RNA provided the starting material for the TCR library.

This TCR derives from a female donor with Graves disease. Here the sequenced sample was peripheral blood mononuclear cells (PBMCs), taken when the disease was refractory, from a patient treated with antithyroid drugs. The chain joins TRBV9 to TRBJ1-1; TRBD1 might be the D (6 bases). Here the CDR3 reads CASSTNPTGGGFGTEAFF. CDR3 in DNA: TGTGCCAGCAGCACCAATCCGACGGGGGGGGGCTTCGGCACTGAAGCTTTCTTT.